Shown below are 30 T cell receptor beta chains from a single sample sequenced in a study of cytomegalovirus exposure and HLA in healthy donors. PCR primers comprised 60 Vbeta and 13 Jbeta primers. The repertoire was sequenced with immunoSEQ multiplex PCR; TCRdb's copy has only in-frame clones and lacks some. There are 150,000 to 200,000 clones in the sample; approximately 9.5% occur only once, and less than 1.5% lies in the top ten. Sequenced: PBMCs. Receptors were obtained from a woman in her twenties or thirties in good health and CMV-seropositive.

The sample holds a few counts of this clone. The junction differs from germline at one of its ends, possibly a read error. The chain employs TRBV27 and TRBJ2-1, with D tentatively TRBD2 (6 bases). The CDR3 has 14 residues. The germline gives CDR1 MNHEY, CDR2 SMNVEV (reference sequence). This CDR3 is CANSSGIAASEQFF. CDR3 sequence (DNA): TGTGCCAACAGTTCCGGGATAGCGGCCTCGGAGCAGTTCTTC.

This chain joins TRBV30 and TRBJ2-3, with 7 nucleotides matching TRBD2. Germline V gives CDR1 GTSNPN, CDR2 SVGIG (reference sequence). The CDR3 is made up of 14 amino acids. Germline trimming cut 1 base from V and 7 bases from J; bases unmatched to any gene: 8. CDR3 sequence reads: CAWSGASGRHTQYF. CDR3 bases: TGTGCCTGGAGTGGGGCTAGCGGACGACATACGCAGTATTTT.

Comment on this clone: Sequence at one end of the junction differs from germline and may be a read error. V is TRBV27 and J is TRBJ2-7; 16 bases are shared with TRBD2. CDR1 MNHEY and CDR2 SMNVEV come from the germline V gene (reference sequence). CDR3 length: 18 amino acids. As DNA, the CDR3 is TGTGCCAGCAGTTTATGGGGACTAGCGGGAGGGCTTAACTACGGGCAGTACTTC. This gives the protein CASSLWGLAGGLNYGQYF.

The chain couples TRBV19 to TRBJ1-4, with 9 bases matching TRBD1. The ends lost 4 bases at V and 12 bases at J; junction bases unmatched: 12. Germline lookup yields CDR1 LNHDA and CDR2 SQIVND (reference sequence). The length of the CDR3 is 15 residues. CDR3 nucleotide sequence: TGTGCCAGTAGTACCCCAGGGACAGGGAGTGTTGAACTGTTTTTT. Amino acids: CASSTPGTGSVELFF.

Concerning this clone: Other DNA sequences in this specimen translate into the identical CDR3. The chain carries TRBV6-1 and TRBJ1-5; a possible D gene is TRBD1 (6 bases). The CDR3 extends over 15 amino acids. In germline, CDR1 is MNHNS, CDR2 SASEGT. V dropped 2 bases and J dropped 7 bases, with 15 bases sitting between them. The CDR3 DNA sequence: TGTGCCAGCAGTGAAACGCAACAGGGTGGACAGCCCCAGCATTTT. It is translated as CASSETQQGGQPQHF.

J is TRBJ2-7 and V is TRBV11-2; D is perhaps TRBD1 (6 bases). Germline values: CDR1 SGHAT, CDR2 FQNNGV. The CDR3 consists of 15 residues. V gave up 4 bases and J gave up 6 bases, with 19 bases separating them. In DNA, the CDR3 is TGTGCCAGCAGCTACCGGGACACCGTCGGAAGCGAGCAGTACTTC. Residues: CASSYRDTVGSEQYF.

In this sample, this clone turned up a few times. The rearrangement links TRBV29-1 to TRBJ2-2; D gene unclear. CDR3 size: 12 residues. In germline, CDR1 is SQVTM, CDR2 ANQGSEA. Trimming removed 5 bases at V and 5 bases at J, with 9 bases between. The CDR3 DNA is TGCAGCGTTTCTAGGCGGACCGGGGAGCTGTTTTTT. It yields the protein CSVSRRTGELFF.

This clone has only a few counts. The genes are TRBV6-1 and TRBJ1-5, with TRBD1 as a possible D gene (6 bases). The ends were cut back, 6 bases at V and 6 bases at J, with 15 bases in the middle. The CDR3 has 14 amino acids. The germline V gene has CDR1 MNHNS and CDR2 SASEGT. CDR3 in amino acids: CASSTQGSGQPQHF. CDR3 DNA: TGTGCCAGCAGCACACAGGGATCGGGTCAGCCCCAGCATTTT.

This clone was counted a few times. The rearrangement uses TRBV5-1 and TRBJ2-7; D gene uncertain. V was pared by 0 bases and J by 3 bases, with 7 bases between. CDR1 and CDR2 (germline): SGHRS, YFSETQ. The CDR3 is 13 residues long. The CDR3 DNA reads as TGCGCCAGCAGCTTGGGTACCTACTACGAGCAGTACTTC. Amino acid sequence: CASSLGTYYEQYF.

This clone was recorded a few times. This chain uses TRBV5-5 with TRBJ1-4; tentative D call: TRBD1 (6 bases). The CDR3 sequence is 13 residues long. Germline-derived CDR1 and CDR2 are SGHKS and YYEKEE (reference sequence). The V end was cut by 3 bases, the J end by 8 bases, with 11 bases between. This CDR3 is CASSWGHSEKLFF. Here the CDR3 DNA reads TGTGCCAGCAGCTGGGGACACTCGGAAAAACTGTTTTTT.

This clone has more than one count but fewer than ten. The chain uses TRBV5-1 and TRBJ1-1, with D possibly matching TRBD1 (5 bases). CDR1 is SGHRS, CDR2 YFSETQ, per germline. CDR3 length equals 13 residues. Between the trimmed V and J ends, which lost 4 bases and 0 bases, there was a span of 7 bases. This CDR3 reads CASSRGMNTEAFF. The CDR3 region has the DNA TGCGCCAGCAGCCGGGGGATGAACACTGAAGCTTTCTTT.

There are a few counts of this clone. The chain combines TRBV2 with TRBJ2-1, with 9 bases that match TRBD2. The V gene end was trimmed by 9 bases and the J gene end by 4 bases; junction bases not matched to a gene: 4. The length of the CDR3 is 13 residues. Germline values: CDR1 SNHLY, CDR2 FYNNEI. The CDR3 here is CASSSGEYNEQFF. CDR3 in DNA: TGTGCCAGTTCTAGCGGGGAATACAATGAGCAGTTCTTC.

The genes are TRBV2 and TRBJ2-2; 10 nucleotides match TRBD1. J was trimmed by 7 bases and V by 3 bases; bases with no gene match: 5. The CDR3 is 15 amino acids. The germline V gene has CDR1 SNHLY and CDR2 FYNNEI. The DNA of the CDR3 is TGTGCCAGCAGTGACTGGGGACAGGGGAACGGGGAGCTGTTTTTT. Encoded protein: CASSDWGQGNGELFF.

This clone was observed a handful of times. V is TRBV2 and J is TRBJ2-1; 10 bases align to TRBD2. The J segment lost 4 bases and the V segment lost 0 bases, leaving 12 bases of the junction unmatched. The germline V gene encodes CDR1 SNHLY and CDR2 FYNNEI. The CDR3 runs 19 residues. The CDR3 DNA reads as TGTGCCAGCAGTGAAGCGCGGGGGCAGCGGGAGGGCCTGTACAATGAGCAGTTCTTC. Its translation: CASSEARGQREGLYNEQFF.

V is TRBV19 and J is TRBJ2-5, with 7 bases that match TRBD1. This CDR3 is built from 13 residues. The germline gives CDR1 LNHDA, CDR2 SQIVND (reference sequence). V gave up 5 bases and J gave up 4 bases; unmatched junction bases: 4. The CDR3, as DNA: TGTGCCAGTAGTTTAAACAGGGGAGAGACCCAGTACTTC. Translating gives CASSLNRGETQYF.

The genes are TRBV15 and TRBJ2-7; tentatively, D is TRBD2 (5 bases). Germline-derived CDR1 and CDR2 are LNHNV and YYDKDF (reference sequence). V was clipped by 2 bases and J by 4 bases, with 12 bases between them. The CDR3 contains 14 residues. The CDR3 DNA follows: TGTGCCACCAGCAGATTCGCAGGACTGTACGAGCAGTACTTC. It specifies CATSRFAGLYEQYF.

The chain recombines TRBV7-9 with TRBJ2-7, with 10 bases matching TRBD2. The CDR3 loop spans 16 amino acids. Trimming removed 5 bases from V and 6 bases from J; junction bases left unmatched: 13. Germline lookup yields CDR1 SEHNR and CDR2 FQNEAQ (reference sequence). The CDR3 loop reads CASSNPHSGLAIEQYF. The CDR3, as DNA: TGTGCCAGCAGCAACCCGCATTCGGGACTAGCGATCGAGCAGTACTTC.

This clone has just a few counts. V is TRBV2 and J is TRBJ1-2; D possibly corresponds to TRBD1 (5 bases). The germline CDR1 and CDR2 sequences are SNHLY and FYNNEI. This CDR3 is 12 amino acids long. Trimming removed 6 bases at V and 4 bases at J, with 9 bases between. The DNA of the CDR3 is TGTGCCAGCAGGAGGACAAGCTATGGCTACACCTTC. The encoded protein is CASRRTSYGYTF.

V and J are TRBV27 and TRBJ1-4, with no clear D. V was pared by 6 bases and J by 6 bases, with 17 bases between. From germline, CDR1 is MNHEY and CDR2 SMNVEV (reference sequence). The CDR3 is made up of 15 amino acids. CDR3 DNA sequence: TGTGCCAGCAGGAGGGCCGAAGGGTACGATGAAAAACTGTTTTTT. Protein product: CASRRAEGYDEKLFF.

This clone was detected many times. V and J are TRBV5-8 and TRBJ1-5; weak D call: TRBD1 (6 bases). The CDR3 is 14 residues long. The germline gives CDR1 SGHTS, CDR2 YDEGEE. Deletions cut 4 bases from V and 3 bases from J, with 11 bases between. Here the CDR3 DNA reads TGTGCCAGCAGCGCATACAGGGACAATCAGCCCCAGCATTTT. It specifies CASSAYRDNQPQHF.

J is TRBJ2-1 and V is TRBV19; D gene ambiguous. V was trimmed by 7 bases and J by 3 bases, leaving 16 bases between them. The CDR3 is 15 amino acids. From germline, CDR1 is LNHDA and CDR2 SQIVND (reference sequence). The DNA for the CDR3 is TGTGCCAGTACCCCTGGAGTAAGTTTCTACAATGAGCAGTTCTTC. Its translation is CASTPGVSFYNEQFF.

CDR3 nucleotide sequence: TGCGCCAGCAGCTTGGAAAGGGGGACGAACGAGCAGTACTTC. Translation: CASSLERGTNEQYF. V is TRBV5-1 and J is TRBJ2-7; the D gene is possibly TRBD1 (6 bases). Trimming shortened V by 0 bases and J by 5 bases, and 12 bases separated the two germline ends. The CDR3 extends over 14 amino acids. CDR1 is SGHRS and CDR2 is YFSETQ in the germline V gene.

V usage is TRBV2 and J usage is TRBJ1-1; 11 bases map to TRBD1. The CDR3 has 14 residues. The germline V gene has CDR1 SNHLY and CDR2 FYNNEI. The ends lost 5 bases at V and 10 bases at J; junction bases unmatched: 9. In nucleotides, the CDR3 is TGTGCCAGCAGTTCCTGGACAGGGGGCGCGAGAGCTTTCTTT. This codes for CASSSWTGGARAFF.

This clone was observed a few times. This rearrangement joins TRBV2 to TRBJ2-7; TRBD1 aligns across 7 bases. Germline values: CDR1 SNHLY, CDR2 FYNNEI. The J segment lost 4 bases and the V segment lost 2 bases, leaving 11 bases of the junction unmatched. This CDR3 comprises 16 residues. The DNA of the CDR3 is TGTGCCAGCAGTGAAAGAAGGGGGCCGGCTCCTTACGAGCAGTACTTC. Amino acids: CASSERRGPAPYEQYF.

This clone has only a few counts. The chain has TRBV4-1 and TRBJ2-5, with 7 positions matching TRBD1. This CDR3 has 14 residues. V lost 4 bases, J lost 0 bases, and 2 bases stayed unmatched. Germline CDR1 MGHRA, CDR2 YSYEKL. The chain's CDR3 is CASSRGQNQETQYF. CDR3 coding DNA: TGCGCCAGCAGCCGGGGACAGAACCAAGAGACCCAGTACTTC.

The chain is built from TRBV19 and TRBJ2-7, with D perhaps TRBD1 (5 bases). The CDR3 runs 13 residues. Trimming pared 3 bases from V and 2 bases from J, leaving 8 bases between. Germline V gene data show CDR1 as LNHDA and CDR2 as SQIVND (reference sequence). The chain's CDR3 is CASSIDRAYEQYF. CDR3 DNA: TGTGCCAGTAGTATCGACAGAGCCTACGAGCAGTACTTC.

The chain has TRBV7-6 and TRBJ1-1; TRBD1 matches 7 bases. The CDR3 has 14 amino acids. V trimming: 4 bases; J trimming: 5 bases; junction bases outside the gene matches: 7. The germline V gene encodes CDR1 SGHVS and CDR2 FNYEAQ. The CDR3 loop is CASSSRDSFTEAFF. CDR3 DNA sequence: TGTGCCAGCAGCTCCCGGGACAGTTTTACTGAAGCTTTCTTT. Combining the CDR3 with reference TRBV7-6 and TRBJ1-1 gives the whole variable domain GAGVSQSPRYKVTKRGQDVALRCDPISGHVSLYWYRQALGQGPEFLTYFNYEAQQDKSGLPNDRFSAERPEGSISTLTIQRTEQRDSAMYRCASSSRDSFTEAFFGQGTRLTVV.

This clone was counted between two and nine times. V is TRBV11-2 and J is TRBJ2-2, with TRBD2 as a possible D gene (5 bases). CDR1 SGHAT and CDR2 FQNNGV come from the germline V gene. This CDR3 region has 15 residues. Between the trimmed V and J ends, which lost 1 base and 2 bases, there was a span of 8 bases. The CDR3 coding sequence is TGTGCCAGCAGCTTAGGAGGGATTAACACCGGGGAGCTGTTTTTT. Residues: CASSLGGINTGELFF.

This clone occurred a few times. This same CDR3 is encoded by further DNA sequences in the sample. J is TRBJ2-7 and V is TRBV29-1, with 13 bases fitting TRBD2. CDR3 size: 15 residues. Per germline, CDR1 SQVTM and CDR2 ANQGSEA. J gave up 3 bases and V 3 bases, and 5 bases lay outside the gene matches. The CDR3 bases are TGCAGCGTTGAGGAGGGGACTAGCGGGATCTACGAGCAGTACTTC. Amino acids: CSVEEGTSGIYEQYF.

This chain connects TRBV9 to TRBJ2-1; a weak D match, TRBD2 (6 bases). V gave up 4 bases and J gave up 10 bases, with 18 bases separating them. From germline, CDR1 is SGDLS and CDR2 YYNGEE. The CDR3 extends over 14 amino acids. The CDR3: CASSSPPGGVEQFF. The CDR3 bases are TGTGCCAGCAGCTCTCCACCCGGAGGGGTAGAGCAGTTCTTC.